This T cell receptor beta chain was profiled in a study of molecular identifiers for immune sequencing clone quantification. Broader study findings: Investigators reportedly could detect spiked Jurkat TCR RNA from one cell among some 940,000 naive cells.

Ten or more counts support this clonotype. Its antigen remains unknown. TCRdb re-analysed the PCR reads in MiXCR, keeping a single row per CDR3 protein. The profile shows 350,000 or so distinct CDR3 sequences, roughly 23% of them singletons. Researchers sorted naive CD8 T cells as cells that were CD8+CD4-CCR7+CD45RA+. The sample was naive CD8+ T cells from blood, with Jurkat cell RNA spiked in. Subset described: FACS-sorted CD8+CD4-CCR7+CD45RA+ naive T cells. The receptor's source is a human donor in good health. Some libraries in this study had Jurkat cell RNA spiked in.

The CDR3 loop is CASSPLEGLAGETQYF. The CDR3, as DNA: TGCGCCAGCAGCCCCCTTGAGGGACTAGCGGGGGAGACCCAGTACTTC. The rearrangement joins TRBV5-1 to TRBJ2-5, with 13 bases that match TRBD2. The CDR3 covers 16 residues. V was pared by 4 bases and J by 5 bases, with 8 bases of the junction left unmatched. Looked up from germline, CDR1 is SGHRS and CDR2 is YFSETQ.